Listed below are T cell receptor beta chains from one sample, sequenced in a study of T cell repertoires in cytomegalovirus infection. TCRdb re-called the reads with MiXCR, one entry per CDR3 protein. Counted here are nearly 700,000 distinct CDR3 sequences, around 31% occurring once; the ten biggest clones make up 15% to 20%. No antigen has been identified for these receptors. The sequencing here drew on cultured PBMCs, taken from culture after CMV antigen stimulation. Receptors originate from a human donor in good health (CMV status not recorded). Some clones in this sample may be carry-over from other donors' samples. CDR3s include the opening cysteine and the closing phenylalanine or tryptophan. Each record gives: V gene, clone size, D gene, J gene, CDR3 protein, CDR3 DNA. D genes are given only for firm matches. Clone size is given for some rows only: seen once, a few or many times, or a class if the clone is expanded.

TRBV7-9,few,TRBD2,TRBJ2-1,CASSSSGLAGPYNEQFF,TGTGCCAGCAGCTCCAGTGGACTAGCGGGCCCCTACAATGAGCAGTTCTTC
TRBV7-2,few,-,TRBJ2-3,CASSPLLGTDTQYF,TGTGCCAGCAGCCCTCTGTTGGGGACAGATACGCAGTATTTT
TRBV7-9,few,TRBD1,TRBJ1-2,CASSLVPGTGYGAGYTF,TGTGCCAGCAGCTTAGTCCCCGGGACAGGGTACGGGGCCGGCTACACCTTC
TRBV6-2/TRBV6-3,-,-,TRBJ1-3,CASWTAHSGNTIYF,TGTGCCAGTTGGACGGCCCACTCTGGAAACACCATATATTTT
TRBV5-1,-,-,TRBJ2-1,CASSFGGLYNEQFF,TGCGCCAGCAGCTTCGGCGGCCTCTACAATGAGCAGTTCTTC
TRBV7-9,few,TRBD2,TRBJ2-7,CASSFIGGRADEQYF,TGTGCCAGCAGCTTCATTGGAGGGAGGGCCGACGAGCAGTACTTC
TRBV7-2,-,TRBD2,TRBJ2-7,CASSLNGVSGVEQYF,TGTGCCAGCAGCCTAAACGGGGTTAGCGGGGTCGAGCAGTACTTC
TRBV11-2,-,-,TRBJ1-6,CASSLGGGSSSPLHF,TGTGCCAGCAGCTTAGGAGGAGGGTCGTCCTCACCCCTCCACTTT
TRBV10-3,-,-,TRBJ2-4,CAISETKRTATGLDIQYF,TGTGCCATCAGTGAGACAAAGCGGACAGCAACCGGGCTGGACATTCAGTACTTC
TRBV5-4,few,TRBD1,TRBJ2-7,CASSRDRGPYEQYF,TGTGCCAGCAGCCGGGACAGGGGCCCCTACGAGCAGTACTTC
TRBV7-2,many,TRBD2,TRBJ2-3,CASSFMSSGGADTQYF,TGTGCCAGCAGCTTCATGTCTAGCGGGGGGGCGGATACGCAGTATTTT
TRBV12-3/TRBV12-4,-,TRBD1,TRBJ1-3,CASGPGDSSGNTIYF,TGTGCCAGTGGACCGGGGGACAGCTCTGGAAACACCATATATTTT
TRBV10-2,few,-,TRBJ2-5,CASSPSGWRGETQYF,TGCGCCAGCAGCCCATCAGGGTGGCGCGGGGAGACCCAGTACTTC
TRBV7-7,-,-,TRBJ2-1,CASSKLRGNEQFF,TGTGCCAGCAGCAAACTCAGGGGAAATGAGCAGTTCTTC
TRBV20-1,once,-,TRBJ2-7,CRDNRDYEQYF,TGCAGAGACAACAGGGACTACGAGCAGTACTTC
TRBV7-9,few,-,TRBJ1-2,CASSLPINRDPGYGYTF,TGTGCCAGCAGCTTACCTATAAACAGGGATCCTGGCTATGGCTACACCTTC